The T cell receptor beta chain described here comes from a study of beta chain features in type 1 diabetes (dated 2018 in TCRdb). In terms of the full investigation: Mean age, gender distribution, total cell number and subset yield were not different between patients and healthy donors. Across all samples, around 100 million sorted cells were examined, and cell number per subset correlated strongly with RNA yield. In the study, TCRB repertoires of sorted circulating CD4+ T cell subsets from recently diagnosed type 1 diabetes patients were compared with those of matched healthy donors. Regulatory and stem cell-like memory subsets were obtained from only 8 patients and roughly 8 healthy donors, while naive and central memory subsets were obtained from all 30 or so donors.

Each donor gave one peripheral blood draw, approximately 120 mL on average, collected into heparinised tubes. Naive, central memory, regulatory and stem cell-like memory CD4+ T cells were sorted on a BD FACSAria II using a panel including CD45RO, CCR7, CD25, CD127, CD95 and CD27. A purity above 95% was achieved for all sorted populations. PBMCs were isolated right away by Lymphoprep density gradient centrifugation and were stained directly, without culture. To minimize batch effects, samples were stained and sorted in pairs, one healthy donor with one patient per experiment. The germline V gene (reference sequence) sets CDR1 to LNHNV and CDR2 to YYDKDF. Its CDR3 holds 17 amino acids, cysteine through phenylalanine. The CDR3 DNA has 51 bases and is translated from base 1. The V end loses 3 bases and the J end loses 10 bases, and a stretch of 22 bases separates them. The study at large found these results: Type 1 diabetes patients showed a moderate but significant shortening of TCRB CDR3 length in all four CD4+ subsets. Only small numbers of individuals were included in the HLA sub-analyses, which left unresolved whether HLA type had any influence on TCRB rearrangement. Sequencing cDNA rather than genomic DNA could over-represent highly expressing activated cells, although activation and CD3 levels did not differ between groups. The naive, central memory and regulatory TCRB repertoires appeared to resemble one another more closely among patients than among healthy donors. Shorter templates might have been favored by PCR, but patient and control samples were amplified and corrected together, so both groups would have been affected equally by any skew. At VDJ recombination sites, patients with type 1 diabetes made fewer insertions and deleted more nucleotides, a pattern implying thymic rearrangement abnormalities.

All of the isolated RNA was reverse transcribed with the High Capacity cDNA Reverse Transcription Kit, so expressed TCRB transcripts were sequenced. Deep immunoSEQ sequencing was performed on naive, central memory and regulatory T cell samples, with an average of roughly 3.3 million total reads per sample. After sorted cells were lysed in RLT buffer, RNA was extracted with DNase-treated RNeasy Micro or Mini kits, with the choice depending on cell number. Each cell subset was processed on its own to prevent cross-contamination, while patient and healthy donor samples were processed together. The immunoSEQ multiplex PCR was used to amplify TCRB sequences from cDNA, yielding 87-bp fragments that span the CDR3 region. Amplicons were sequenced on the Illumina HiSeq platform. The authors' pipeline ran thus. Synthetic template baselines were used to correct PCR bias computationally, reads within Hamming distance 2 were collapsed, and singletons that could not be merged were discarded. Reads were aligned against IMGT so that V, D and J genes, CDR3 length and insertions or deletions at six rearrangement sites could be assigned. Within each subset, clonotype counts were normalized to sorted cell number, and only after that were true diversity and Gini coefficients computed with the tcR R package. The overlap coefficient, calculated on TCRB nucleotide sequences, was used to quantify repertoire sharing. In its TCRdb copy, this immuneACCESS table keeps in-frame sequences only and misses some clones. Where compared with another copy, unresolved V genes explain less than half of these, and the others have no known cause. V and J calls plus clone size are reproduced from that table; the DNA served to infer D and trimming. The sample records roughly 300,000 clones, approximately 8.2% of which are singletons. The ten most abundant clones make up 0.44% of the sample.

In the case of this clone: Its antigen is not yet known. There are no base qualities to consult, and no much larger clone falls within one base.

The rearranged chain carries TRBV15 and TRBJ1-6, with a weak D call of TRBD1 (5 bases match). Sequences were obtained from central memory CD4+ T cells from blood. The sequence derives from a woman between 18 and 30 years old in good health. Here the CDR3 is given as CATSRLRQGTRSSPLHF. The DNA reads as follows: TGTGCCACCAGCAGGTTGCGGCAGGGAACGAGATCCTCACCCCTCCACTTT. The entire variable domain, with the stretches around the CDR3 drawn from the reference TRBV15 and TRBJ1-6 proteins, is DAMVIQNPRYQVTQFGKPVTLSCSQTLNHNVMYWYQQKSSQAPKLLFHYYDKDFNNEADTPDNFQSRRPNTSFCFLDIRSPGLGDTAMYLCATSRLRQGTRSSPLHFGNGTRLTVT.